These T cell receptor beta chains were read from a single sample in a study of OX40 agonist ivuxolimab in advanced cancers. Sequencing used immunoSEQ multiplex PCR; TCRdb keeps in-frame clones, though not all of them. The sample holds about 12,000 clones, roughly 80% seen once. Sequenced here: CD4+ or CD8+ T cells sorted from blood, sampled in a trial of the OX40 agonist ivuxolimab. These receptors were obtained from an adult with an advanced solid tumor such as melanoma, head and neck, liver or kidney cancer. The CDR3 runs from the conserved cysteine through the conserved F or W. D genes are given only for firm matches. The size field is filled for only some rows; it gives once, few, many or a size class.

TRBV6-1	NA	TRBJ2-6	NA	CASSAGSGANVLTF	TGTGCCAGCAGTGCCGGATCTGGGGCCAACGTCCTGACTTTC
TRBV19	NA	TRBJ2-1	few	CASSIGGGRAYEQFF	TGTGCCAGTAGTATTGGCGGGGGCCGAGCGTATGAGCAGTTCTTC
TRBV30	NA	TRBJ2-7	NA	CAWAPVSYEQYF	TGTGCCTGGGCCCCCGTCTCCTACGAGCAGTACTTC
TRBV6-5	TRBD1	TRBJ1-2	NA	CASSSRDSRNYGYTF	TGTGCCAGCAGTTCTAGGGACAGCCGAAATTATGGCTACACCTTC
TRBV6-5	NA	TRBJ1-2	once	CASSYSPADPHGYTF	TGTGCCAGCAGTTACTCCCCGGCAGACCCTCATGGCTACACCTTC
TRBV19	NA	TRBJ2-7	NA	CASSINPGGAWEQYF	TGTGCCAGTAGTATCAACCCCGGAGGGGCGTGGGAGCAGTACTTC
TRBV2	TRBD2	TRBJ2-7	NA	CASRVLAGYYEQYF	TGTGCCAGCAGAGTACTAGCGGGGTACTACGAGCAGTACTTC
TRBV9	TRBD1	TRBJ2-2	NA	CASSGTGVTGELFF	TGTGCCAGCTCCGGGACAGGGGTCACCGGGGAGCTGTTTTTT
TRBV5-1	NA	TRBJ2-7	NA	CASSLEAEQYF	TGCGCCAGCAGCTTGGAGGCCGAGCAGTACTTC
TRBV7-2	TRBD1	TRBJ1-3	NA	CASSLVWTGSGNTIYF	TGTGCCAGCAGCTTAGTTTGGACAGGGTCTGGAAACACCATATATTTT
TRBV29-1	TRBD2	TRBJ2-1	NA	CSAPGTSGYNEQFF	TGCAGCGCACCCGGGACTAGCGGTTACAATGAGCAGTTCTTC
TRBV18	TRBD2	TRBJ2-2	NA	CASPRLAENTGELFF	TGTGCCAGCCCGCGACTAGCGGAAAACACCGGGGAGCTGTTTTTT
TRBV6-5	TRBD1	TRBJ2-3	NA	CASSSRDRGHTQYF	TGTGCCAGCAGTTCCCGGGACAGGGGTCATACGCAGTATTTT
TRBV19	NA	TRBJ2-6	once	CASSIGTGANVLTF	TGTGCCAGTAGTATAGGGACTGGGGCCAACGTCCTGACTTTC
TRBV4-1	TRBD1	TRBJ2-7	NA	CASSHSGQGMGEQYF	TGCGCCAGCAGTCACTCGGGACAGGGCATGGGGGAGCAGTACTTC
TRBV27	NA	TRBJ1-2	NA	CASSLRGARGYTF	TGTGCCAGCAGTTTACGGGGGGCGCGTGGCTACACCTTC
TRBV27	NA	TRBJ1-6	NA	CASSLSQSVEAPLHF	TGTGCCAGCAGTTTATCACAGAGCGTCGAGGCACCCCTCCACTTT
TRBV6-1	NA	TRBJ2-1	NA	CASSVAGNYNEQFF	TGTGCCAGCAGTGTTGCGGGGAACTACAATGAGCAGTTCTTC
TRBV6-4	TRBD2	TRBJ2-7	NA	CASSEIAGGPSHEQYF	TGTGCCAGCAGTGAGATAGCGGGAGGGCCGAGCCACGAGCAGTACTTC
TRBV25-1	NA	TRBJ1-4	NA	CASSRTGYSREEKLFF	TGTGCCAGCTCTCGGACGGGATATTCCCGGGAGGAAAAACTGTTTTTT
TRBV5-4	TRBD2	TRBJ2-3	NA	CASSFSGRATDTQYF	TGTGCCAGCAGCTTTAGCGGGAGGGCCACAGATACGCAGTATTTT
TRBV27	TRBD1	TRBJ1-2	NA	CASGFDRGGYTF	TGTGCCAGTGGCTTTGACAGGGGTGGCTACACCTTC
TRBV6-5	NA	TRBJ2-2	once	CASSYSRGGAGELFF	TGTGCCAGCAGTTACTCGAGGGGGGGAGCAGGGGAGCTGTTTTTT
TRBV9	NA	TRBJ1-5	NA	CASSRTTGFNQPQHF	TGTGCCAGCAGCAGAACGACGGGCTTCAATCAGCCCCAGCATTTT
TRBV25-1	TRBD1	TRBJ2-3	NA	CASTTGGADTQYF	TGTGCCAGCACGACAGGGGGCGCAGATACGCAGTATTTT
TRBV6-4	NA	TRBJ1-2	once	CASSDSADSPLGYTF	TGTGCCAGCAGTGACTCAGCCGACAGTCCCTTGGGCTACACCTTC
TRBV7-2	NA	TRBJ1-1	NA	CASSTQGITEAFF	TGTGCCAGCAGCACACAGGGAATCACTGAAGCTTTCTTT
TRBV6-1	NA	TRBJ2-3	few	CASSELAAGGTDTQYF	TGTGCCAGCAGTGAGCTAGCCGCCGGCGGCACAGATACGCAGTATTTT
TRBV10-1	NA	TRBJ2-5	NA	CASGDTQETQYF	TGCGCCAGCGGGGACACCCAAGAGACCCAGTACTTC
TRBV6-5	NA	TRBJ1-1	NA	CASSLQPESEAFF	TGTGCCAGCAGCCTCCAGCCTGAGTCTGAAGCTTTCTTT
TRBV5-1	NA	TRBJ2-5	NA	CASRSGNQETQYF	TGCGCCAGCAGATCCGGGAACCAAGAGACCCAGTACTTC
TRBV28	NA	TRBJ2-5	NA	CASDDQETQYF	TGTGCCAGCGACGACCAAGAGACCCAGTACTTC
TRBV7-9	TRBD2	TRBJ2-3	NA	CATRLAGGGTDTQYF	TGTGCCACCCGACTAGCGGGGGGTGGCACAGATACGCAGTATTTT
TRBV7-7	TRBD2	TRBJ2-7	NA	CASSRPGGEQYF	TGTGCTAGCAGCCGCCCGGGAGGCGAGCAGTACTTC
TRBV28	TRBD1	TRBJ2-4	NA	CASNIGQGPGLAKNIQYF	TGTGCCAGCAACATAGGACAGGGGCCGGGTTTAGCCAAAAACATTCAGTACTTC
TRBV6-5	NA	TRBJ1-3	NA	CASSYFKSSGNTIYF	TGTGCCAGCAGTTACTTTAAGAGCTCTGGAAACACCATATATTTT
TRBV19	TRBD2	TRBJ2-3	few	CASSIRLAGGPSTDTQYF	TGTGCCAGTAGTATACGACTAGCGGGAGGGCCGAGCACAGATACGCAGTATTTT
TRBV28	TRBD2	TRBJ2-5	NA	CASSRRGGGAQETQYF	TGTGCCAGCAGCCGCCGAGGCGGGGGGGCCCAAGAGACCCAGTACTTC
TRBV28	NA	TRBJ1-2	large	CASSLFPGDGYTF	TGTGCCAGCAGTTTATTCCCAGGCGATGGCTACACCTTC
TRBV27	NA	TRBJ2-7	NA	CASSLSGQSYEQYF	TGTGCCAGCAGTTTATCGGGCCAATCCTACGAGCAGTACTTC
TRBV7-9	TRBD1	TRBJ1-6	few	CASSSSTGGAYNSPLHF	TGTGCCAGCAGCTCCTCGACAGGGGGCGCCTATAATTCACCCCTCCACTTT
TRBV28	TRBD1	TRBJ2-7	NA	CAIQGGRGGYEQYF	TGTGCCATACAGGGGGGAAGGGGAGGCTACGAGCAGTACTTC